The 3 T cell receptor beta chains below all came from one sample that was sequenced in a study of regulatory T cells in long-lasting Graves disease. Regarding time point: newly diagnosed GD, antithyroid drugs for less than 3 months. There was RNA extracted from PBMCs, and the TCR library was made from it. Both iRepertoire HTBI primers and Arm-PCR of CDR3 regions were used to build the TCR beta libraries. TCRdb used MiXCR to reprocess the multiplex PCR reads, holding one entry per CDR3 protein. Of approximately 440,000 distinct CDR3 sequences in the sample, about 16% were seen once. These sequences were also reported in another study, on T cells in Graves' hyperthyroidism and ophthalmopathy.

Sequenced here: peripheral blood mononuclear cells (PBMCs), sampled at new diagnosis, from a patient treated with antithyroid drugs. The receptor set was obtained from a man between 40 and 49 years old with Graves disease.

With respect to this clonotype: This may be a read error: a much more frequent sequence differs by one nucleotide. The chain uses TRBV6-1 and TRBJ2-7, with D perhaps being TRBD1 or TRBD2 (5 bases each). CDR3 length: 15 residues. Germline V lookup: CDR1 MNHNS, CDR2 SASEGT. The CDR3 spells CAISATGAESYEQYF. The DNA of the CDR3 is TGTGCCATCAGTGCGACCGGGGCGGAATCCTACGAGCAGTACTTC.

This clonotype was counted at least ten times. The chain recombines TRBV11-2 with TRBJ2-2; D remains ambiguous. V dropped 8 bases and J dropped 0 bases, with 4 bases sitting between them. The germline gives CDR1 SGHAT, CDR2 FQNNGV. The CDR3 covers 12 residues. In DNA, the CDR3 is TGTGCCAGCGACTCGAACACCGGGGAGCTGTTTTTT. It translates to CASDSNTGELFF.

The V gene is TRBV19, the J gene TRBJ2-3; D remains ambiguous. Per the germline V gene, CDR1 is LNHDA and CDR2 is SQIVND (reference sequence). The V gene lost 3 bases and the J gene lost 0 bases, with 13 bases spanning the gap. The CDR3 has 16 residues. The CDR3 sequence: CASSILITSSTDTQYF. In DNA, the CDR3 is TGTGCCAGTAGTATCCTAATCACCTCTAGCACAGATACGCAGTATTTT.